Listed here is a single TCR beta chain. The antigen remains unidentified. Germline CDR1 SGHRS, CDR2 YFSETQ. The V and J ends lost 5 bases and 1 base respectively, with 9 bases between them. The CDR3 runs 13 residues. Measured with immunoSEQ multiplex PCR; TCRdb has only the in-frame clones, and not every one. The data show 100,000 or so clones, with about three quarters seen just once and approximately 15% held by the top ten. The sample is drawn from a study of Ad26.COV2.S vaccination and SARS-CoV-2 variants. Study outcomes and limitations: Participants in the vaccine arm had higher spike-specific TCR breadth; placebo recipients had lower. Assessments of TCR breadth and depth may have underestimated the total T cell responses. Measurement of non-spike TCR breadth gave similar results in vaccine and placebo recipients. The breadth of spike-specific CD8+ and CD4+ T cell responses after vaccination was reportedly substantial.

Sequenced material: peripheral blood, taken after recovery from COVID-19. The receptor comes from a human donor who had recovered from COVID-19. The V call is TRBV5-1, the J call TRBJ1-1; unclear D gene. The CDR3 reads CASRMDGNTEAFF. CDR3 sequence (DNA): TGCGCCAGCAGGATGGACGGGAACACTGAAGCTTTCTTT.